These 5 T cell receptor beta chains share one sample of origin, sequenced in a study of T cells in Graves' hyperthyroidism and ophthalmopathy. TCR beta CDR3 sequences were amplified from RNA transcripts. Carried out on the TCR CDR3, a first-round RT-PCR used the HTBI primer set. TCRdb analysed the multiplex PCR reads with MiXCR anew, one entry per CDR3 protein. Here the sample spans roughly 700,000 distinct CDR3 sequences, 17% being singletons. Sample: blood. The source of these receptors is a man aged 50-59 years with Graves' hyperthyroidism.

Many counts were recorded for this clonotype. The chain uses TRBV28 and TRBJ1-4; TRBD1 matches 10 bases. This CDR3 region has 15 residues. V shed 5 bases, J shed 6 bases, and the junction held 6 bases outside the gene matches. CDR1 is MDHEN and CDR2 is SYDVKM in the germline V gene. The CDR3 bases are TGTGCCAGCAGTCGGTTCGGGACAGGGGATGAAAAACTGTTTTTT. This gives the protein CASSRFGTGDEKLFF.

This clonotype was counted many times. V and J are TRBV12-3 or TRBV12-4 and TRBJ1-4; D might be TRBD1 (6 bases). The V end was cut by 7 bases, the J end by 0 bases, with 12 bases between. The CDR3 loop spans 15 amino acids. In DNA form, the CDR3 reads TGTGCCAGCACCCCGGGGGGCACAACTAATGAAAAACTGTTTTTT. As protein: CASTPGGTTNEKLFF.

This clonotype was detected only a few times. This chain links TRBV7-3 with TRBJ2-1; 9 bases are shared with TRBD2. Germline loops: CDR1 SGHTA, CDR2 FQGTGA. Trimming removed 5 bases from V and 7 bases from J; junction bases left unmatched: 9. The CDR3 is 15 residues long. This CDR3 reads CASSPVAGAGNEQFF. The CDR3 nucleotides read TGTGCCAGCAGCCCGGTAGCGGGAGCAGGGAATGAGCAGTTCTTC.

The J gene is TRBJ2-1, the V gene TRBV5-1, with 7 bases that match TRBD1. Trimming at V came to 0 bases and at J to 4 bases, leaving 4 bases not matched to a gene. The CDR3 contains 15 residues. Germline values: CDR1 SGHRS, CDR2 YFSETQ. The CDR3 loop is CASSLGRGLYNEQFF. Written as DNA, the CDR3 is TGCGCCAGCAGCTTGGGAAGGGGGCTTTACAATGAGCAGTTCTTC.

This clonotype was seen ten or more times. V gene TRBV28 combines with J gene TRBJ2-7, with D maybe TRBD1 (6 bases). The CDR3 is 15 amino acids. CDR1 and CDR2 from the germline V gene are MDHEN and SYDVKM. Trimming removed 2 bases at V and 2 bases at J, with 13 bases between. As DNA, the CDR3 is TGTGCCAGCAGTTTACAATGGCAGGGGACCTACGAGCAGTACTTC. Encoded protein: CASSLQWQGTYEQYF.